The TCR beta chain under discussion was sequenced for a study of OX40 agonist ivuxolimab in advanced cancers. Clones were sequenced by immunoSEQ multiplex PCR, and TCRdb holds only the in-frame ones, with some missing. The sample contains 55,000 to 75,000 clones, around 83% of which appear only once. The V gene lost 4 bases and the J gene lost 4 bases, with 14 bases spanning the gap. CDR1 is SGHKS, CDR2 YYEKEE, per germline (reference sequence). The CDR3 length is 15 residues. This TCR was sampled from an adult with an advanced solid tumor such as melanoma, head and neck, liver or kidney cancer. This specimen was CD4+ or CD8+ T cells sorted from blood, taken in a trial of the OX40 agonist ivuxolimab. J is TRBJ1-4 and V is TRBV5-5, with D possibly being TRBD1 (5 bases). The CDR3 sequence is CASSTRDWINEKLFF. The DNA for the CDR3 is TGTGCCAGCAGCACCCGGGACTGGATTAATGAAAAACTGTTTTTT. The entire variable domain, with the rest obtained from reference TRBV5-5 and TRBJ1-4, is as follows: DAGVTQSPTHLIKTRGQQVTLRCSPISGHKSVSWYQQVLGQGPQFIFQYYEKEERGRGNFPDRFSARQFPNYSSELNVNALLLGDSALYLCASSTRDWINEKLFFGSGTQLSVL.